This paragraph covers one TCR beta chain sequence. Its antigen is not known. This record comes from a study of early T cells in non-severe SARS-CoV-2 infection. Overall study results and limits: In VDJdb matching, anti-spike CD8 responses were favored while private and CD4 specificities went missing.

One entry per CDR3 protein results from TCRdb running MiXCR on the 5' RACE reads. The sample shows about 46,000 distinct CDR3 sequences, 9.4% of them seen only once. The CDR3 is 16 residues long. From germline, CDR1 is SGHRS and CDR2 YFSETQ. V gave up 1 base and J gave up 0 bases, with 11 bases separating them. The origin of this receptor is an adult who was a healthcare worker with PCR-confirmed SARS-CoV-2 infection or an uninfected control (not recorded which). The sequencing used whole blood, collected at baseline. V usage is TRBV5-1 and J usage is TRBJ2-1, with D unresolved. The CDR3 coding sequence is TGCGCCAGCAGCTTGAGGCCCCCGAGCTCCTACAATGAGCAGTTCTTC. It encodes CASSLRPPSSYNEQFF.